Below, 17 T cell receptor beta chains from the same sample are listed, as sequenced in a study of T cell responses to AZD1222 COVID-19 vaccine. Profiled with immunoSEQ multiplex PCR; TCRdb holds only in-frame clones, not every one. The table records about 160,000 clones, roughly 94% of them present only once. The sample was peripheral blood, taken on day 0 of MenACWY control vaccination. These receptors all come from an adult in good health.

The CDR3 DNA reads TGTGCCAGCAGCTTCGGACTAGCAGTGGGCAATGAGCAGTTCTTC. Encoded protein: CASSFGLAVGNEQFF. The rearrangement links TRBV7-9 to TRBJ2-1, with TRBD2 matching over 8 bases. V lost 3 bases to trimming and J lost 6 bases; unmatched junction nucleotides: 7. Germline CDR1 and CDR2: SEHNR and FQNEAQ (reference sequence). CDR3 length: 15 amino acids.

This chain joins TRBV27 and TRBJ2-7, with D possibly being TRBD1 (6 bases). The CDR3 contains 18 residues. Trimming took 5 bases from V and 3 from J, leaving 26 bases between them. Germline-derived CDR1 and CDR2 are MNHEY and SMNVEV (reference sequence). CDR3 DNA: TGTGCCAGCAGTCATACAGGGTTAGGATTTGCATTCAGCTACGAGCAGTACTTC. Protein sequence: CASSHTGLGFAFSYEQYF.

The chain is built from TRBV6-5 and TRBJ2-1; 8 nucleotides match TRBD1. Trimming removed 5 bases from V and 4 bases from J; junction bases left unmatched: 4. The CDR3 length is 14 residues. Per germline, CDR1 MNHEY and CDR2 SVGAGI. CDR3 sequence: CASSQDRDYNEQFF. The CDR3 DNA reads TGTGCCAGCAGTCAGGACAGGGATTACAATGAGCAGTTCTTC.

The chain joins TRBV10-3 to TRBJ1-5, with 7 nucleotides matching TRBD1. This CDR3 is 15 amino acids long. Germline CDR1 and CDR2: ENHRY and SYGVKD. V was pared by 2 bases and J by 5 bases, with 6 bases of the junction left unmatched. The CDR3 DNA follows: TGTGCCATCAGTGAGAACAGGGGACACGATCAGCCCCAGCATTTT. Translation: CAISENRGHDQPQHF.

This CDR3 reads CASSLALAESYEQYF. The CDR3 bases are TGTGCCAGCAGCTTGGCCCTAGCGGAGTCCTACGAGCAGTACTTC. This rearrangement joins TRBV7-9 to TRBJ2-7, with 7 nucleotides matching TRBD2. CDR1 is SEHNR and CDR2 is FQNEAQ in the germline V gene (reference sequence). This CDR3 has 15 amino acids. V shed 3 bases and J 1 base; nucleotides not matched to a gene: 6.

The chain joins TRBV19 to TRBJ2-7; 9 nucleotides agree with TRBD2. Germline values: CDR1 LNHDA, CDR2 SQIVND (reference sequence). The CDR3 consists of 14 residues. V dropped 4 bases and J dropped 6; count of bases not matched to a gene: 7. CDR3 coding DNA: TGTGCCAGTAGTAGGCTAGCGGGAACTACCGAGCAGTACTTC. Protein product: CASSRLAGTTEQYF.

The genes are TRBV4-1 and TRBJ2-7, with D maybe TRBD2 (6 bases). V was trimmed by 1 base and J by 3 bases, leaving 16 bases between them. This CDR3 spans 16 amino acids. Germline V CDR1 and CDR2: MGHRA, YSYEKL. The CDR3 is CASSQAVSGFNYEQYF. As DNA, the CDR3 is TGCGCCAGCAGCCAAGCTGTCAGCGGGTTCAACTACGAGCAGTACTTC.

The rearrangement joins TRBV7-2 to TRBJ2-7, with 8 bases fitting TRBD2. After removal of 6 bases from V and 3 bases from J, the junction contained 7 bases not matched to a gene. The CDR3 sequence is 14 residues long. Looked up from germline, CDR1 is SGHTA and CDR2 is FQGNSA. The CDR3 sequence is CASRKTSGHYEQYF. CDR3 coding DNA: TGTGCCAGCAGGAAAACTAGCGGCCACTACGAGCAGTACTTC.

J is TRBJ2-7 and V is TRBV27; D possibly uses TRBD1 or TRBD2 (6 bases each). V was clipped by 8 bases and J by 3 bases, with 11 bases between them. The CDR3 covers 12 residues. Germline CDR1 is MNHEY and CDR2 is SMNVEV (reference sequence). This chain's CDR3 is CASGRGHYEQYF. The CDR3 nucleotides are TGTGCCAGCGGACGGGGGCACTACGAGCAGTACTTC.

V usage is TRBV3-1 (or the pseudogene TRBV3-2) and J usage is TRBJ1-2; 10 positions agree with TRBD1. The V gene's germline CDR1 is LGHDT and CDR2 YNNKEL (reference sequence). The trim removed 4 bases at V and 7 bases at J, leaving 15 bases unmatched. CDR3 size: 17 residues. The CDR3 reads CASSPQAGTGVLGGYTF. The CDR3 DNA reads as TGTGCCAGCAGCCCACAGGCCGGGACAGGGGTCTTAGGTGGCTACACCTTC.

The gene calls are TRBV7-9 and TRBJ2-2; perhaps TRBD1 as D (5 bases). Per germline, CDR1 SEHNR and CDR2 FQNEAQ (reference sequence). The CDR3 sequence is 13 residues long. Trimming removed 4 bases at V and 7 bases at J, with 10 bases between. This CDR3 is CASSWGSSGELFF. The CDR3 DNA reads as TGTGCCAGCAGCTGGGGCTCCAGCGGGGAGCTGTTTTTT.

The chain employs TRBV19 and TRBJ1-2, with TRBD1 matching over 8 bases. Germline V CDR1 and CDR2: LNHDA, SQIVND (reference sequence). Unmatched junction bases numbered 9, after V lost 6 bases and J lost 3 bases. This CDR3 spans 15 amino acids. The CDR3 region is CASSSQQGGHYGYTF. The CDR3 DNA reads TGTGCCAGTAGCTCTCAACAGGGGGGGCACTATGGCTACACCTTC.

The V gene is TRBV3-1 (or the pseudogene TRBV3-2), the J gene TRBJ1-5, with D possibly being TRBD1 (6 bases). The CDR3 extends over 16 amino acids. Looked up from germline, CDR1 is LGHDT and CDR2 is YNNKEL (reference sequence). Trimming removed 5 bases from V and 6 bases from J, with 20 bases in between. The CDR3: CASSSRPGAQGQPQHF. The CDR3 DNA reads TGTGCCAGCAGCTCCCGCCCGGGGGCGCAGGGTCAGCCCCAGCATTTT.

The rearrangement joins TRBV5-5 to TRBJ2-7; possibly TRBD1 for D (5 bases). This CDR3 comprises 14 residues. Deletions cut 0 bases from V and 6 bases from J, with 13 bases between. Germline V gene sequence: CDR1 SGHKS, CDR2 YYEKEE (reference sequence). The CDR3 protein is CASSLEARALEQYF. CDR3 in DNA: TGTGCCAGCAGCTTGGAGGCCAGGGCCCTCGAGCAGTACTTC.

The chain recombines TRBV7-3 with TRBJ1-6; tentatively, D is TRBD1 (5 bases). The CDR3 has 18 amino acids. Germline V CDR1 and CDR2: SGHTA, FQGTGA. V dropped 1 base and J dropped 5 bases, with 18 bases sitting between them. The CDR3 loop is CASSLKPVERDHNSPLHF. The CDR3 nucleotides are TGTGCCAGCAGCTTAAAGCCTGTGGAACGGGACCATAATTCACCCCTCCACTTT.

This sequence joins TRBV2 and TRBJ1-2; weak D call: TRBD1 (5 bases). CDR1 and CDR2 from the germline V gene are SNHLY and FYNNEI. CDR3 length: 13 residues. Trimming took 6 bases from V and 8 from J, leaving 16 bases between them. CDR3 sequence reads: CASSPDRGTGYTF. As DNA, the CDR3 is TGTGCCAGCAGCCCTGACCGTGGGACCGGCTACACCTTC.

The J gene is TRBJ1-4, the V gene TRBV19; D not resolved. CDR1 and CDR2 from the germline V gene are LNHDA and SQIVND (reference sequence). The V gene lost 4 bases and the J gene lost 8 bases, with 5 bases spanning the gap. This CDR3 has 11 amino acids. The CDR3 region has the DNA TGTGCCAGTAGTAGGGGAGAAAAACTGTTTTTT. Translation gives CASSRGEKLFF.